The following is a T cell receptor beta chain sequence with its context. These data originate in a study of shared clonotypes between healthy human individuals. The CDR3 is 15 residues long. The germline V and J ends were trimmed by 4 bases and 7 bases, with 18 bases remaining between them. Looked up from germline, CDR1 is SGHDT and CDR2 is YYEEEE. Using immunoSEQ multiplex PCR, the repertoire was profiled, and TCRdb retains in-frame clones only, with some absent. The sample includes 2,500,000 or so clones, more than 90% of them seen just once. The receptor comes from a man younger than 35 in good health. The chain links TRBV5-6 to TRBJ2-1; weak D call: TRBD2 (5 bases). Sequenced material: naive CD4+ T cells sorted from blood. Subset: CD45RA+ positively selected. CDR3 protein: CASSPTPGIGNEQFF. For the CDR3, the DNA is TGTGCCAGCAGCCCCACCCCCGGGATTGGGAATGAGCAGTTCTTC. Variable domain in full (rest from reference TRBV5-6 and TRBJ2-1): DAGVTQSPTHLIKTRGQQVTLRCSPKSGHDTVSWYQQALGQGPQFIFQYYEEEERQRGNFPDRFSGHQFPNYSSELNVNALLLGDSALYLCASSPTPGIGNEQFFGPGTRLTVL.